This T cell receptor beta chain was captured in a study of blood T cell repertoires in COVID-19. Study-wide context: Donors in the United States, Italy and Spain gave samples during acute or convalescent COVID-19. PBMCs, B-cell-depleted T cells, or T cells were the source of the cDNA or gDNA that made up the material.

In Seattle, patients joined the study during active infection and were tracked longitudinally. CDR3 length: 18 residues. The trim removed 0 bases at V and 3 bases at J, leaving 12 bases unmatched. CDR1 is SGDLS, CDR2 YYNGEE, per germline. Per the original data handling: Researchers report that nucleated cell counts were estimated from reference gene primer amplification. Using immunoSEQ multiplex PCR, the repertoire was profiled, and TCRdb retains in-frame clones only, with some absent. The DNA was the basis for D and trimming; V, J and clone size are from that table. In the table there are around 190,000 clones, more than 70% of which are singletons.

This rearrangement joins TRBV9 to TRBJ1-1; TRBD1 matches 9 bases. Material: peripheral blood. This TCR was sampled from a man aged 50 to 60 with COVID-19, enrolled during active disease. The CDR3 DNA reads as TGTGCCAGCAGCGTAGGAACCGGGACAGGGTTTGGGGACACTGAAGCTTTCTTT. This translates into CASSVGTGTGFGDTEAFF.